These 5 T cell receptor beta chains came from one sample sequenced in a study of CD4+ T cells in melanoma. Measured with immunoSEQ multiplex PCR; TCRdb has only the in-frame clones, and not every one. The profile covers fewer than 11,000 clones, with about 73% appearing a single time and around 20% taken by the ten largest. What was sequenced was cells from a culture (not recorded whether cultured in vitro). The receptors stem from a human donor with melanoma.

The chain has TRBV6-9 and TRBJ1-2, with 9 nucleotides matching TRBD1. This CDR3 has 15 residues. The V gene's germline CDR1 is MNHGY and CDR2 SVAAGI. Losses at the gene ends were 6 bases for V and 6 bases for J; bases not matched to a gene: 11. CDR3 nucleotides: TGTGCCAGCAGCTCCTCCGGACAGGGGAAAGATGGCTACACCTTC. Translated: CASSSSGQGKDGYTF.

The V call is TRBV2, the J call TRBJ1-6; D is perhaps TRBD1 (6 bases). The CDR3 consists of 15 residues. CDR1 and CDR2 (germline): SNHLY, FYNNEI. Trimming took 6 bases from V and 7 from J, leaving 16 bases between them. The CDR3, as DNA: TGTGCCAGCAGCCCCCCGGGACACCCGAATTCACCCCTCCACTTT. As protein: CASSPPGHPNSPLHF. The full variable domain, rest sourced from reference TRBV2 and TRBJ1-6, is EPEVTQTPSHQVTQMGQEVILRCVPISNHLYFYWYRQILGQKVEFLVSFYNNEISEKSEIFDDQFSVERPDGSNFTLKIRSTKLEDSAMYFCASSPPGHPNSPLHFGNGTRLTVT.

This chain connects TRBV7-2 to TRBJ2-7; D is possibly TRBD1 or TRBD2 (8 bases each). The germline V gene encodes CDR1 SGHTA and CDR2 FQGNSA. Trimming stripped 5 bases from V and 5 bases from J, with 19 bases between. The length of the CDR3 is 15 residues. The CDR3 protein is CASSVTGGSGDEQYF. The CDR3 nucleotides read TGTGCCAGCAGCGTTACAGGGGGTAGCGGGGACGAGCAGTACTTC.

This clone was recorded only once. The genes are TRBV11-3 and TRBJ2-5, with no clear D. Germline values: CDR1 SGHNT, CDR2 YENEEA. This CDR3 region has 13 residues. The germline V and J ends were trimmed by 2 bases and 5 bases, with 9 bases remaining between them. The CDR3 nucleotides are TGTGCCAGCAGCTTATTCTTCTCCGAGACCCAGTACTTC. Translation gives CASSLFFSETQYF.

The chain employs TRBV5-1 and TRBJ1-2, with unresolved D. The CDR3 contains 13 residues. Germline assignment: CDR1 SGHRS and CDR2 YFSETQ. V was clipped by 0 bases and J by 3 bases, with 6 bases between them. CDR3 bases: TGCGCCAGCAGCTTGGCGGGTGACTATGGCTACACCTTC. Amino acids: CASSLAGDYGYTF.